This T cell receptor (beta chain) is from a study of cytomegalovirus exposure and HLA in healthy donors. CDR1 and CDR2 from the germline V gene are MDHEN and SYDVKM. This CDR3 comprises 14 residues. The trim removed 10 bases at V and 7 bases at J, leaving 11 bases unmatched. In the case of this clone: Antigen: not known.

The study ran its PCR with 60 Vbeta and 13 Jbeta primers. TCRdb keeps only in-frame clones here, not all; method: immunoSEQ multiplex PCR. The sample yields tens of thousands of clones, of which the top ten take up around 0.6%. Study observations and caveats: Later work found most CMV-associated TCR beta chains apparently HLA-restricted. Analysis was performed later, and it showed HLA-associated TCR beta chains to be more clonally expanded than equally common others.

The source material was PBMCs. The TCR sequence derives from a man aged 50 to 60 in good health and CMV-seronegative. This sequence joins TRBV28 and TRBJ2-1, with 9 positions matching TRBD1. The CDR3 spells CANKAQGARNEQFF. The CDR3 bases are TGTGCCAACAAAGCACAGGGGGCAAGGAATGAGCAGTTCTTC. The full variable domain, its missing parts supplied by reference TRBV28 and TRBJ2-1, is DVKVTQSSRYLVKRTGEKVFLECVQDMDHENMFWYRQDPGLGLRLIYFSYDVKMKEKGDIPEGYSVSREKKERFSLILESASTNQTSMYLCANKAQGARNEQFFGPGTRLTVL.